This TCR beta chain was sequenced in a study of blood T cell repertoires in COVID-19 (dated by TCRdb to 2018 to 2021). In the study overall: Samples covering the acute and convalescent phases of COVID-19 were provided by collaborators in the United States, Italy and Spain. The material from the prospective study consisted of cDNA or gDNA derived from T cells, B-cell-depleted T cells, or PBMCs. Deeply sampled blood TCRbeta repertoires from subjects exposed to, actively infected with, or recovered from COVID-19 were included in the dataset. The repertoires were released in a freely available public database intended as a resource for research on the immune response to SARS-CoV-2. The samples were drawn from two sources: the first 160 participants of the ongoing ImmuneRACE study, and fewer than 1,500 subjects contributed by 6 global collaborators. Nearly every sample came with metadata listing a de-identified subject ID, COVID-19 status, age in years and sex. HLA class I and class II types, where available, came from metadata supplied by the sample provider rather than from assay-based typing. Broader findings and caveats from the paper: The amount of clinical and demographic metadata varied by source and participant and was provided uncurated.

TCRbeta CDR3 regions were amplified from genomic DNA by means of the immunoSEQ Assay, a bias-controlled multiplex PCR. On the authors' methods: The number of nucleated cells in each sample was estimated from the amplification of reference gene primers within the assay. To quantify the absolute abundance of each unique TCRbeta CDR3 rearrangement, sequence reads were collapsed and filtered. For each sample, productive Simpson clonality was calculated as the square root of Simpson's diversity index across productive rearrangements. TCRdb mirrors the immuneACCESS table, restricted to in-frame sequences. Some clones are absent from its copies; in checked studies, under half trace to an unresolved V gene, and the reason for the others is unknown. That table furnishes V, J and clone size, whereas the DNA furnished D and trimming. Across this sample there are 80,000 to 90,000 clones, with roughly four fifths seen only once. The ten largest account for about 1.2% of the sample.

To note about this clone: The antigen this receptor binds is unknown. Per-base quality was not reported, and no clone a single base away is much larger than it.

CDR1 is given as KGHSH and CDR2 as LQKENI, both from the germline V gene. The trim is 6 bases for V and 1 base for J, with a gap of 12 bases between the germline ends. The CDR3 runs 15 residues from the cysteine to the phenylalanine. Only the CDR3 part of the read is kept: 45 bases, read in frame from the first base. Whole blood was collected in K2EDTA tubes by collaborating institutions according to the institutions' own protocols. For TCRbeta analysis, collaborators shipped samples in one of three forms: frozen whole blood, isolated PBMCs, or DNA extracted from either of those sample types. The sequence came from a woman older than 75 with acute or convalescent COVID-19. Sample: peripheral blood. This chain joins TRBV18 to TRBJ2-2, with no confident D gene call. The DNA sequence is given as TGTGCCAGCTCCCCGCCGCGGCAGAACACCGGGGAGCTGTTTTTT. Translated, this is CASSPPRQNTGELFF.